These 9 T cell receptor beta chains were all obtained from the same sample, sequenced in a study of blood T cells in healthy people across ages. Alongside a J-beta primer mix, a sample-barcoded 5' primer served in a second PCR lasting about 7 to 11 cycles. TCRdb re-called the 5' RACE reads with MiXCR, one entry per CDR3 protein. The table records about 1.8 million distinct CDR3 sequences, 40% to 55% of them present only once. Sequencing used blood. The receptors originated from a woman aged 40 to 50 in good health.

This chain connects TRBV7-3 to TRBJ1-2; TRBD1 agrees at 8 bases. The CDR3 loop spans 13 amino acids. Germline V lookup: CDR1 SGHTA, CDR2 FQGTGA. Losses at the gene ends were 3 bases for V and 8 bases for J; bases not matched to a gene: 5. This CDR3 reads CASSFPDRVGYTF. Here the CDR3 DNA reads TGTGCCAGCAGCTTCCCGGACAGGGTAGGCTACACCTTC.

This chain joins TRBV11-2 and TRBJ2-5; TRBD1 matches 8 bases. CDR1 is SGHAT and CDR2 is FQNNGV in the germline V gene. This CDR3 spans 14 amino acids. J lost 13 bases, V lost 5 bases, and 15 bases had no gene match. The CDR3 DNA reads TGTGCCAGCAGCCTCCGAAGGACAGGGAACGAGCGGTACTTC. Protein product: CASSLRRTGNERYF.

Ten or more counts support this clonotype. V usage is TRBV3-1 and J usage is TRBJ2-7; D gene ambiguous. V dropped 1 base and J dropped 3 bases, with 4 bases sitting between them. The CDR3 is 12 amino acids. Germline CDR1 is LGHDT and CDR2 is YNNKEL (reference sequence). CDR3 residues: CASSQASYEQYF. CDR3 nucleotide sequence: TGTGCCAGCAGCCAAGCCAGCTACGAGCAGTACTTC.

This clonotype was counted a few times. CDR3 sequence (DNA): TGTGCCAGCAGGCCTCAGGGAGGAGAAGGCTACACCTTC. It encodes CASRPQGGEGYTF. The chain couples TRBV6-5 to TRBJ1-2; D might be TRBD1 (5 bases). There are 13 residues in the CDR3. The V gene's germline CDR1 is MNHEY and CDR2 SVGAGI. V lost 6 bases and J lost 8, with 16 bases in between.

This clonotype was seen only a few times. The chain joins TRBV20-1 to TRBJ2-5; D is possibly TRBD2 (5 bases). CDR3 length: 16 residues. The germline gives CDR1 DFQATT, CDR2 SNEGSKA (reference sequence). Trimming took off 4 bases at V and 2 bases at J, with 20 bases between the two ends. CDR3: CSANALGPGNQETQYF. CDR3 coding DNA: TGCAGTGCTAACGCGTTGGGTCCGGGAAATCAAGAGACCCAGTACTTC.

In its sample, this clonotype was seen once. V gene TRBV6-1 combines with J gene TRBJ2-3, with D tentatively TRBD1 or TRBD2 (5 bases each). Between the trimmed V and J ends, which lost 6 bases and 2 bases, there was a span of 15 bases. This CDR3 spans 15 amino acids. Germline CDR1 and CDR2: MNHNS and SASEGT. The CDR3 is CASRARDRNTDTQYF. The CDR3, as DNA: TGTGCCAGCAGGGCCCGGGACCGAAACACAGATACGCAGTATTTT.

The genes are TRBV6-5 and TRBJ2-2; D not certain. The ends were cut back, 8 bases at V and 5 bases at J, with 15 bases in the middle. Germline CDR1 reads MNHEY; CDR2 reads SVGAGI. The CDR3 contains 14 residues. The CDR3 DNA is TGTGCCAGCGAGAGAGACCCTGGGACCGGGGAGCTGTTTTTT. It translates to CASERDPGTGELFF.

The chain joins TRBV20-1 to TRBJ1-1; D remains ambiguous. Germline V gene lookup returns CDR1 DFQATT and CDR2 SNEGSKA (reference sequence). Trimming shortened V by 0 bases and J by 1 base, and 9 bases separated the two germline ends. This CDR3 contains 14 residues. The CDR3 region is CSARDAPKNTEAFF. The CDR3 nucleotides are TGCAGTGCTAGAGATGCCCCTAAGAACACTGAAGCTTTCTTT.

This clonotype was counted only a few times. The chain recombines TRBV6-5 with TRBJ2-1, with 7 bases identical to TRBD2. Germline assignment: CDR1 MNHEY and CDR2 SVGAGI. This CDR3 has 16 residues. V lost 0 bases and J lost 3; bases outside the gene matches: 5. CDR3 in DNA: TGTGCCAGCAGTTACTCACGGGGGGTAAACTACAATGAGCAGTTCTTC. Protein: CASSYSRGVNYNEQFF.